This T cell receptor beta chain is from a study of blood T cell repertoires in COVID-19. Study processing details: Counts of nucleated cells, estimated from reference gene primer amplification, were obtained. Repertoires were generated with immunoSEQ multiplex PCR, while TCRdb's copy carries only in-frame clones and drops some. That table supplies the V and J calls and clone size; D and trimming were determined from the DNA. The top ten hold 3.9% of the sample, which has 55,000 to 90,000 clones, 86% seen once. The germline CDR1 and CDR2 sequences are KGHDR and SFDVKD. There are 18 residues in the CDR3. Trimming took 5 bases from V and 4 from J, leaving 22 bases between them.

V gene TRBV24-1 combines with J gene TRBJ2-2, with a possible D match to TRBD2 (6 bases). The sequence derives from a man between 70 and 80 years old with active COVID-19. Input material: peripheral blood. The CDR3 bases are TGTGCCACCAGTGGGGACGGAGGGGAGCGGCGGGTCACCGGGGAGCTGTTTTTT. It encodes CATSGDGGERRVTGELFF.